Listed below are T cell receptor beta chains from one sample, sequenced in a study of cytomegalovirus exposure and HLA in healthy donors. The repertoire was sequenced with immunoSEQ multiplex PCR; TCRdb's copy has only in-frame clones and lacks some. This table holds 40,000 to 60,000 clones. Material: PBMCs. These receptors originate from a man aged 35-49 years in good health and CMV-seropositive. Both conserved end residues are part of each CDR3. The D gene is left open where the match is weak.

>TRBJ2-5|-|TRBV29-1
TGCAGCGTTACAGGACAAGAGACCCAGTACTTC
CSVTGQETQYF
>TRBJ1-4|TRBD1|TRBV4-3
TGCGCCAGCAGCCAAGGCCCCGGGACAGGGGTTGAAAAACTGTTTTTT
CASSQGPGTGVEKLFF
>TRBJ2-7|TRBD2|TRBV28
TGTGCCAGCAGGCCTACTAGCGGGGGCTCCTACGAGCAGTACTTC
CASRPTSGGSYEQYF
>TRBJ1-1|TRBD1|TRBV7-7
TGTGCTAGCAGCCGGGACAGGGGGACTGAAGCTTTCTTT
CASSRDRGTEAFF
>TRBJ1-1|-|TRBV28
TGTGCCAGCAGTTACAGGGTGAACACTGAAGCTTTCTTT
CASSYRVNTEAFF
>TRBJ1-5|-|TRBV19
TGTGCCAGTGGACCACGCGGGCCCTATCAGCCCCAGCATTTT
CASGPRGPYQPQHF
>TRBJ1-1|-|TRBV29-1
TGCAGCTCAGTTCACGGGGGTACTGAAGCTTTCTTT
CSSVHGGTEAFF
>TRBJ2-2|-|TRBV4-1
TGCGCCAGCAGCCAAGAGGTCGGTGGAGCGGTCGCGAACACCGGGGAGCTGTTTTTT
CASSQEVGGAVANTGELFF
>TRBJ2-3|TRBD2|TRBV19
TGTGCCAGCGAACTAGCGGCGGGTGCAGATACGCAGTATTTT
CASELAAGADTQYF
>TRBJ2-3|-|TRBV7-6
TGTGCCAGCAGCTTAGGTTTGTACACCAGCACAGATACGCAGTATTTT
CASSLGLYTSTDTQYF
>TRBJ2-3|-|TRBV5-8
TGTGCCAGCAGCCCAGGGGCAGATACGCAGTATTTT
CASSPGADTQYF
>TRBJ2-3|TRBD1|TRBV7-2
TGTGCCAGCAGCTCCACAGGGGCAGATACGCAGTATTTT
CASSSTGADTQYF
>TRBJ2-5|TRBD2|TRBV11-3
TGTGCCAGCAGCTCCGGGACTAGCGGTCAAGAGACCCAGTACTTC
CASSSGTSGQETQYF
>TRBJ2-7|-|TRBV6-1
TGTGCCAGGGGGGCCATCTACGAGCAGTACTTC
CARGAIYEQYF
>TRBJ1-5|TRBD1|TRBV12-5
TGTGCTAGTGGTGCCCCGGGACAGGGGCCTCAGCCCCAGCATTTT
CASGAPGQGPQPQHF
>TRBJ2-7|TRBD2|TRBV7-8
TGTGCCAGCAGCTTAGCTGGGAGCGGGGTCTCCTACGAGCAGTACTTC
CASSLAGSGVSYEQYF
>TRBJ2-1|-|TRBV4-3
TGCGCCAGCAGCCAAGAGGAGGGGTCCTACAATGAGCAGTTCTTC
CASSQEEGSYNEQFF
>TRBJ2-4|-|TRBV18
TGTGCCAGCTCACCATCCCCCACAGGGACGGGAAACATTCAGTACTTC
CASSPSPTGTGNIQYF
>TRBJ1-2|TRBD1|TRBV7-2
TGTGCCAGCAGCTTGGAGGCAGGGGGCTATGGCTACACCTTC
CASSLEAGGYGYTF
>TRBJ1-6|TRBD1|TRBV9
TGTGCCAGCAGCCTTACGGGAGGGACAGTAAATTCACCCCTCCACTTT
CASSLTGGTVNSPLHF
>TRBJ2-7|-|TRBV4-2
TGTGCCAGCAGCCAGGGGAGAACGGGGGCCTACGAGCAGTACTTC
CASSQGRTGAYEQYF
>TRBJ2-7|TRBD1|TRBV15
TGTGCCACCAGCCCTCAGCACGGGGACAGGGGTTACGAGCAGTACTTC
CATSPQHGDRGYEQYF
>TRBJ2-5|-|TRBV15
TGTGCCACCAGCAAAAATACAGGGGCGGGGGAGACCCAGTACTTC
CATSKNTGAGETQYF
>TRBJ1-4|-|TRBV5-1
TGCGCCAGCAGCTTGCGGGGGTCTAATGAAAAACTGTTTTTT
CASSLRGSNEKLFF
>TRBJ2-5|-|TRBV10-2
TGCGCCATCTCACAGGGAAGGGAAGAGACCCAGTACTTC
CAISQGREETQYF
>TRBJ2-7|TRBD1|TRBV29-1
TGCAGCGTTGAGCCCCGACAGGGGCGCTACGAGCAGTACTTC
CSVEPRQGRYEQYF
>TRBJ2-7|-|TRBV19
TGTGCCAGTAGCGGGGTCGCGGAAAACGAGCAGTACTTC
CASSGVAENEQYF
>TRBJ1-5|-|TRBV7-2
TGTGCCACCACAGGTTACAATCAGCCCCAGCATTTT
CATTGYNQPQHF
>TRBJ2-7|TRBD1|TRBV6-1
TGTGCCAGCAGTGAAGAGACAGGGACCTCCTACGAGCAGTACTTC
CASSEETGTSYEQYF
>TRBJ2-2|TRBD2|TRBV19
TGTGCCAGTCTTGGACTAGCGGGAAAAGTTAGCGGGGAGCTGTTTTTT
CASLGLAGKVSGELFF
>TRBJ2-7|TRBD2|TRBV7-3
TGTGCCAGCAGCTTAGGCGCGGGACTAGCCTACGAGCAGTACTTC
CASSLGAGLAYEQYF
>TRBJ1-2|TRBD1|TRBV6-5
TGTGCCATCAAAGACAGGGGGGACTATGGCTACACCTTC
CAIKDRGDYGYTF
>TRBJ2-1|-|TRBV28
TGTGCCAGCAAGAGGACACAAAGGCACAATGAGCAGTTCTTC
CASKRTQRHNEQFF
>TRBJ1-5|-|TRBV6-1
TGTGCCAGCAGTGAGGCCAGAAATCAGCCCCAGCATTTT
CASSEARNQPQHF
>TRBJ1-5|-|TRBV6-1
TGTGCCAGCAGTTCTGTAGACAGGACCTATCAGCCCCAGCATTTT
CASSSVDRTYQPQHF
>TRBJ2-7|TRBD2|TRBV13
TGTGCCAGCAGCCCCTTCCTAGCGGGGGAAACCTACGAGCAGTACTTC
CASSPFLAGETYEQYF
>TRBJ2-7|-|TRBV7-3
TGTGCCAGCAGCTTTACTAGCTCCTACGAGCAGTACTTC
CASSFTSSYEQYF
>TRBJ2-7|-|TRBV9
TGTGCCAGCAGCGCTGGGACACTGCCTTCCTACGAGCAGTACTTC
CASSAGTLPSYEQYF
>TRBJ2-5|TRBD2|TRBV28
TGTGCCAGCAGGGAGGAGCGGGGCCTACGTAAGACCCAGTACTTC
CASREERGLRKTQYF
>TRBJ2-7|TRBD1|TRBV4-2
TGTGCCAGCAGCCAAGATTTGTTTGGGGACAGGGCCTACGAGCAGTACTTC
CASSQDLFGDRAYEQYF